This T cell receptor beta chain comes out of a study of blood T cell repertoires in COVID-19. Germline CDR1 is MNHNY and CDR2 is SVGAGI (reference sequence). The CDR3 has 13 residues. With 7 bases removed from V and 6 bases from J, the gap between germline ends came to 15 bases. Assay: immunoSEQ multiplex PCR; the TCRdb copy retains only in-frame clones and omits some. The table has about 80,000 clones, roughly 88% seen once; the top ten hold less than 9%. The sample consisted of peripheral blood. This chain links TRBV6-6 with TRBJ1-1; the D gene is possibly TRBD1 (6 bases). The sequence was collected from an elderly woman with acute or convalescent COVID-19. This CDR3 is CASTEYRDAEAFF. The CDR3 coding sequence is TGTGCCAGCACCGAATACAGGGATGCTGAAGCTTTCTTT.